The 3 T cell receptor beta chains below come from one sample, sequenced in a study of cytomegalovirus exposure and HLA in healthy donors (dated 2017 in TCRdb). The library was generated by the immunoSEQ multiplex PCR assay. For the multiplex PCR, a mixture combining 60 forward primers for TCR Vbeta segments and 13 reverse primers for TCR Jbeta segments was used. Sourced from immuneACCESS, this table was stored by TCRdb with only in-frame sequences that have V and J called. A share of the clones is absent; for the studies checked, an unresolved V gene accounts for under half, and the remainder has no known explanation. The sample contains more than 110,000 clones, more than 65% of them found a single time. The top ten clones comprise approximately 1.8% of the sample. The sequenced material came from PBMCs. The receptors stem from a woman in her 30s in good health and CMV-seronegative.

The chain joins TRBV4-1 to TRBJ2-7; the D gene is possibly TRBD1 (5 bases). Trimming cost V 1 base and J 3 bases, with 10 bases left between them. CDR3 length equals 14 residues. Looked up from germline, CDR1 is MGHRA and CDR2 is YSYEKL. In nucleotides, the CDR3 is TGCGCCAGCAGCCAAGTTGGGGCAAACTACGAGCAGTACTTC. Its protein product is CASSQVGANYEQYF.

This clone showed up just once. This chain connects TRBV15 to TRBJ2-7; D is perhaps TRBD1 (6 bases). Between the trimmed V and J ends, which lost 8 bases and 3 bases, there was a span of 17 bases. The CDR3 totals 14 residues. Germline CDR1 reads LNHNV; CDR2 reads YYDKDF (reference sequence). CDR3 bases: TGTGCCACCCCGCATAAGATACAGGGCTACGAGCAGTACTTC. Its translation is CATPHKIQGYEQYF.

The chain's CDR3 is CASSQEGSGGTQYF. CDR3 DNA sequence: TGCGCCAGCAGCCAAGAAGGTTCCGGCGGGACGCAGTATTTT. The chain couples TRBV4-1 to TRBJ2-3, with D possibly being TRBD2 (5 bases). The CDR3 totals 14 residues. Trimming stripped 0 bases from V and 9 bases from J, with 13 bases between. Germline V gene sequence: CDR1 MGHRA, CDR2 YSYEKL.